The 30 T cell receptor beta chains in this list originate from one sample, sequenced in a study of CDR3 diversity in severe acne. TCRdb analysed the PCR reads with MiXCR anew, one entry per CDR3 protein. The sample consists of 85,000 to 120,000 distinct CDR3 sequences, 51% of them appearing once. Sequencing was done on a sample of blood. These TCRs come from a male donor with acne.

This clonotype has ten or more counts. The chain uses TRBV29-1 and TRBJ1-2, with D possibly being TRBD1 (6 bases). The CDR3 consists of 13 residues. In germline, CDR1 is SQVTM, CDR2 ANQGSEA. Trimming took off 6 bases at V and 2 bases at J, with 13 bases between the two ends. The CDR3 reads CSVSGTINYGYTF. CDR3 DNA sequence: TGCAGCGTGTCCGGGACAATAAACTATGGCTACACCTTC. Full variable domain (missing parts from reference TRBV29-1 and TRBJ1-2): SAVISQKPSRDICQRGTSLTIQCQVDSQVTMMFWYRQQPGQSLTLIATANQGSEATYESGFVIDKFPISRPNLTFSTLTVSNMSPEDSSIYLCSVSGTINYGYTFGSGTRLTVV.

This clonotype appeared once. The rearrangement links TRBV7-3 to TRBJ2-3; 9 nucleotides agree with TRBD1. CDR1 and CDR2 from the germline V gene are SGHTA and FQGTGA. The V gene end was trimmed by 5 bases and the J gene end by 5 bases; junction bases not matched to a gene: 11. This CDR3 region has 16 residues. The CDR3 reads CASSAAGQGRVDTQYF. The DNA for the CDR3 is TGTGCCAGCAGCGCTGCCGGACAGGGGAGGGTAGATACGCAGTATTTT.

The genes are TRBV5-6 and TRBJ2-1; TRBD2 matches at 11 bases. Trimming removed 7 bases from V and 3 bases from J; junction bases left unmatched: 9. Germline CDR1 is SGHDT and CDR2 is YYEEEE. The CDR3 consists of 16 residues. The CDR3 loop reads CASHIGTSGNYNEQFF. The CDR3 DNA reads as TGTGCCAGCCATATTGGGACTAGCGGAAACTACAATGAGCAGTTCTTC.

To note about this clonotype: A much larger clone is a single base away; this may be a read error. This chain connects TRBV7-8 to TRBJ1-1; D uncertain. The CDR3 loop spans 13 amino acids. The V and J ends lost 5 bases and 0 bases respectively, with 7 bases between them. Per germline, CDR1 SGHVS and CDR2 FQNEAQ. This CDR3 reads CASSQPLNTEAFF. The CDR3 coding sequence is TGTGCCAGCAGCCAGCCCTTGAACACTGAAGCTTTCTTT.

This clonotype has more than one count but fewer than ten. CDR3 bases: TGTGCCAGCAGCCCAGTGATGGCGAGACAGGGAGGCGAGCAGTACTTC. Residues: CASSPVMARQGGEQYF. The chain joins TRBV11-2 to TRBJ2-7; tentative D call: TRBD1 (7 bases). CDR3 length: 16 residues. The V end lost 5 bases, the J end lost 6 bases, and 23 bases lay between the germline ends. Germline-derived CDR1 and CDR2 are SGHAT and FQNNGV.

The chain combines TRBV18 with TRBJ2-7; possible D gene TRBD2, 6 bases. Deletions cut 3 bases from V and 6 bases from J, with 15 bases between. The germline gives CDR1 KGHSH, CDR2 LQKENI. The CDR3 covers 14 residues. This CDR3 is CASSPTSSLREQYV. In DNA, the CDR3 is TGTGCCAGCTCACCGACTAGTTCGTTGCGCGAGCAGTACGTC.

The gene calls are TRBV20-1 and TRBJ2-2; TRBD2 matches at 12 bases. Germline-derived CDR1 and CDR2 are DFQATT and SNEGSKA (reference sequence). This CDR3 region has 15 residues. After removal of 6 bases from V and 5 bases from J, the junction contained 7 bases not matched to a gene. CDR3 coding DNA: TGCAGTGCGAAGACTAGCGGGAGTATAACCGGGGAGCTGTTTTTT. Protein: CSAKTSGSITGELFF.

As for this clonotype: The junction differs from germline at one of its ends, possibly a read error. CDR3 protein: CASSLDRVNYDEQYF. The CDR3 nucleotides read TGTGCTAGCAGCTTAGATAGGGTCAATTACGACGAGCAGTACTTC. This sequence joins TRBV7-6 and TRBJ2-7; D unclear. Per germline, CDR1 SGHVS and CDR2 FNYEAQ. The CDR3 has 15 residues.

To note about this clonotype: One base away lies a much larger clone, so this may be a sequencing read error. V is TRBV2 and J is TRBJ1-4; unclear D gene. CDR1 is SNHLY and CDR2 is FYNNEI in the germline V gene. This CDR3 contains 15 residues. The CDR3 DNA sequence: TGTGCCAGCAGTAAAGCCAGCGGCTCTAATGAAAAACTGTTTTTT. It encodes CASSKASGSNEKLFF.

This clonotype was seen a few times. The V gene is TRBV10-2, the J gene TRBJ2-2; D not resolved. The V end lost 1 base, the J end lost 3 bases, and 6 bases lay between the germline ends. This CDR3 is built from 14 residues. Germline V gene data show CDR1 as WSHSY and CDR2 as SAAADI. This chain's CDR3 is CASSELGHTGELFF. CDR3 nucleotides: TGCGCCAGCAGTGAGTTAGGCCACACCGGGGAGCTGTTTTTT.

Remarks on this clonotype: This may be a read error, as it is one base from a much larger clone. This likely comes from a read error, as the CDR3 has no conserved phenylalanine or tryptophan at its end. CDR3 sequence: CASTRGQETQYS. DNA for the CDR3: TGTGCCAGCACTAGGGGCCAAGAGACCCAGTACTCC. V gene TRBV7-9 combines with J gene TRBJ2-5; TRBD1 is a possible D gene (5 bases). CDR1 is SEHNR and CDR2 is FQNEAQ in the germline V gene (reference sequence). The CDR3 is made up of 12 amino acids. Between the trimmed V and J ends, which lost 7 bases and 1 base, there was a span of 7 bases.

This chain uses TRBV7-9 with TRBJ1-2; TRBD1 is a possible D gene (6 bases). The CDR3 is made up of 14 amino acids. Trimming took 1 base from V and 7 from J, leaving 13 bases between them. The germline CDR1 and CDR2 sequences are SEHNR and FQNEAQ (reference sequence). CDR3 amino acids: CASSLGGRGIGYTF. In DNA, the CDR3 is TGTGCCAGCAGCTTAGGAGGCAGGGGTATTGGCTACACCTTC.

The count of this clonotype is one. The CDR3 coding sequence is TGTGCCAGCAGTTTATCAGGGGCCGGCTATGGCTACACCTTC. This codes for CASSLSGAGYGYTF. The rearrangement joins TRBV25-1 to TRBJ1-2; D is possibly TRBD1 (6 bases). CDR1 is MGHDK and CDR2 is SYGVNS in the germline V gene. This CDR3 is built from 14 residues. Trimming removed 5 bases from V and 4 bases from J, with 14 bases in between.

For the CDR3, the DNA is TGTGCCAGTAGTGCGACTAGCGGAACCCACAATGAGCAGTTCTTC. This encodes CASSATSGTHNEQFF. This chain connects TRBV19 to TRBJ2-1; 9 positions match TRBD2. CDR1 is LNHDA, CDR2 SQIVND, per germline (reference sequence). The CDR3 consists of 15 residues. The V gene end was trimmed by 5 bases and the J gene end by 5 bases; junction bases not matched to a gene: 7.

This clonotype has just a few counts. The V and J genes are TRBV3-1 and TRBJ1-2; no definite D call. V lost 0 bases and J 0 bases, leaving 11 bases between the germline ends. Germline-derived CDR1 and CDR2 are LGHDT and YNNKEL (reference sequence). This CDR3 contains 16 residues. CDR3 in amino acids: CASSQDHGQANYGYTF. The CDR3 DNA follows: TGTGCCAGCAGCCAAGATCACGGGCAGGCTAACTATGGCTACACCTTC.

In this sample, this clonotype turned up many times. CDR3 sequence (DNA): TGTGCCAGCAGCTTGGGGTTAGGACTAGCGGGTTTGCCAGGGAACACAGATACGCAGTATTTT. Protein: CASSLGLGLAGLPGNTDTQYF. The rearrangement joins TRBV5-4 to TRBJ2-3; TRBD2 aligns across 11 bases. This CDR3 spans 21 amino acids. J gave up 2 bases and V 0 bases, and 17 bases lay outside the gene matches. CDR1 is SGHNT, CDR2 YYREEE, per germline (reference sequence).

This chain connects TRBV28 to TRBJ2-2; D is unclear. CDR1 and CDR2 (germline): MDHEN, SYDVKM. The CDR3 is 15 residues long. V lost 3 bases and J lost 1, with 9 bases in between. The CDR3 bases are TGTGCCAGCAGTTTTACCCTAAGGAACACCGGGGAGCTGTTTTTT. It codes for CASSFTLRNTGELFF.

In its sample, this clonotype was seen many times. The chain employs TRBV6-5 and TRBJ1-6; D remains unclear. The V and J ends lost 4 bases and 6 bases respectively, with 10 bases between them. CDR1 and CDR2 (germline): MNHEY, SVGAGI. This CDR3 is 14 amino acids long. CDR3 bases: TGTGCCAGCAGTTGGGGTACGGGTAATTCACCCCTCCACTTT. Amino acids: CASSWGTGNSPLHF.

A word on this clonotype: This may come from a read error, since a much larger clone is one base off. V usage is TRBV6-4 and J usage is TRBJ2-3; 7 positions agree with TRBD1. CDR1 MRHNA and CDR2 SNTAGT come from the germline V gene. The ends lost 8 bases at V and 8 bases at J; junction bases unmatched: 13. The CDR3 runs 14 residues. CDR3 in amino acids: CASGAGGEGVTQYF. The CDR3 bases are TGTGCCAGCGGAGCAGGGGGAGAAGGGGTTACGCAGTATTTT.

By its share, this clonotype is medium-sized. The rearrangement joins TRBV6-5 to TRBJ2-7, with D tentatively TRBD1 (6 bases). There are 15 residues in the CDR3. Germline values: CDR1 MNHEY, CDR2 SVGAGI. V lost 2 bases to trimming and J lost 7 bases, with 18 bases between them. Written as DNA, the CDR3 is TGTGCCAGCAGTTACGCTTACAGGGAGCGTCAAGAGCAGTACTTC. Translating it yields CASSYAYRERQEQYF.

This chain joins TRBV5-5 and TRBJ1-5; D remains unclear. Trimming cost V 0 bases and J 4 bases, with 8 bases left between them. CDR3 length: 14 amino acids. Germline V gene sequence: CDR1 SGHKS, CDR2 YYEKEE (reference sequence). The CDR3 DNA reads as TGTGCCAGCAGCTTGGCCTTGGTAAATCAGCCCCAGCATTTT. Amino acids: CASSLALVNQPQHF.

This clonotype was found many times. V and J are TRBV4-2 and TRBJ1-5; no clear D gene. This CDR3 is 14 amino acids long. CDR1 and CDR2 from the germline V gene are LGHNA and YNFKEQ. V lost 0 bases to trimming and J lost 16 bases, with 19 bases between them. The CDR3 loop is CASSQDLGISRAHF. Here the CDR3 DNA reads TGTGCCAGCAGCCAAGATCTAGGCATCTCTAGGGCACATTTT.

V is TRBV18 and J is TRBJ1-2; D is ambiguous. The germline gives CDR1 KGHSH, CDR2 LQKENI. The germline V and J ends were trimmed by 3 bases and 8 bases, with 19 bases remaining between them. This CDR3 contains 15 residues. The CDR3 nucleotides read TGTGCCAGCTCACCTTCGGGAGCCGGGAATTCGGGCTACACCTTC. It specifies CASSPSGAGNSGYTF.

This clonotype was seen only a few times. The chain recombines TRBV29-1 with TRBJ1-3, with D unresolved. The CDR3 is 13 residues long. Germline lookup yields CDR1 SQVTM and CDR2 ANQGSEA. V was clipped by 6 bases and J by 2 bases, with 11 bases between them. The CDR3 sequence: CSVNPVTGNTIYF. The CDR3 bases are TGCAGCGTGAACCCCGTTACTGGAAACACCATATATTTT.

V gene TRBV29-1 combines with J gene TRBJ2-5, with D perhaps matching TRBD1 (5 bases). Germline CDR1 SQVTM, CDR2 ANQGSEA. The V gene lost 5 bases and the J gene lost 7 bases, with 17 bases spanning the gap. The CDR3 extends over 13 amino acids. The DNA for the CDR3 is TGCAGCGTTCTACAGGCTAAGAGAGGGACCCAGTACTTC. Protein: CSVLQAKRGTQYF. Drawing the rest from reference TRBV29-1 and TRBJ2-5, the complete variable domain is SAVISQKPSRDICQRGTSLTIQCQVDSQVTMMFWYRQQPGQSLTLIATANQGSEATYESGFVIDKFPISRPNLTFSTLTVSNMSPEDSSIYLCSVLQAKRGTQYFGPGTRLLVL.

The chain carries TRBV29-1 and TRBJ1-2, with no clear D. From germline, CDR1 is SQVTM and CDR2 ANQGSEA. Trimming cost V 6 bases and J 0 bases, with 11 bases left between them. This CDR3 region has 13 residues. In nucleotides, the CDR3 is TGCAGCGTACCGGACGGCTCTAACTATGGCTACACCTTC. Translation: CSVPDGSNYGYTF.

Points on this clonotype: This may come from a read error, since a much larger clone is one base off. The rearrangement links TRBV19 to TRBJ1-2, with D tentatively TRBD1 (5 bases). Germline CDR1 and CDR2: LNHDA and SQIVND (reference sequence). The CDR3 has 15 amino acids. V lost 0 bases and J lost 6, with 14 bases in between. The CDR3 loop is CASSIEGARGHGYTF. CDR3 DNA: TGTGCCAGTAGTATAGAAGGGGCCCGAGGCCATGGCTACACCTTC.

This clonotype has more than one count but fewer than ten. The V and J genes are TRBV29-1 and TRBJ1-2, with D hard to call. The ends were cut back, 7 bases at V and 8 bases at J, with 11 bases in the middle. Germline V lookup: CDR1 SQVTM, CDR2 ANQGSEA. CDR3 length: 10 residues. The CDR3: CSADGEGYTF. The CDR3 DNA sequence: TGCAGCGCGGACGGAGAGGGCTACACCTTC.

V usage is TRBV19 and J usage is TRBJ1-5, with D maybe TRBD1 (5 bases). Germline V lookup: CDR1 LNHDA, CDR2 SQIVND (reference sequence). The CDR3 is 15 residues long. The ends were cut back, 6 bases at V and 3 bases at J, with 15 bases in the middle. Here the CDR3 reads CASSPRDHNNQPQHF. The CDR3 nucleotides are TGTGCCAGTAGCCCCCGGGACCACAACAATCAGCCCCAGCATTTT.

This clonotype was seen only a few times. The chain links TRBV6-5 to TRBJ2-7; D remains ambiguous. V shed 1 base and J shed 6 bases, with 10 bases lying between them. The CDR3 has 13 amino acids. Per the germline V gene, CDR1 is MNHEY and CDR2 is SVGAGI. CDR3 residues: CASSYFKGREQYF. CDR3 in DNA: TGTGCCAGCAGTTACTTTAAAGGACGCGAGCAGTACTTC.